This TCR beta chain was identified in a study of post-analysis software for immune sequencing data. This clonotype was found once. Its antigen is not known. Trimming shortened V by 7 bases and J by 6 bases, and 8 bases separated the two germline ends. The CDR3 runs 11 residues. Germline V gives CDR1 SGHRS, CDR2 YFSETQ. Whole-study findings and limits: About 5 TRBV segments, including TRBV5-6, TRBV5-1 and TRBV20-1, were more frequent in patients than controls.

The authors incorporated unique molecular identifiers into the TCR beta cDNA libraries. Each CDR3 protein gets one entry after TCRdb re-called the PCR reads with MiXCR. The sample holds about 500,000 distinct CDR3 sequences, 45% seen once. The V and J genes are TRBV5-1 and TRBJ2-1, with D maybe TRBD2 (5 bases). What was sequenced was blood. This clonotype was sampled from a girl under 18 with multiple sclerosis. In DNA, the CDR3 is TGCGCCAGCGGCGAGGGCAATGAGCAGTTCTTC. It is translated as CASGEGNEQFF.